A selection of T cell receptor beta chains follows, all from one sample in a study of control samples from healthy donors and cancer patients. Generated by immunoSEQ multiplex PCR, the TCRdb table keeps only in-frame clones and is missing some. The sample includes around 120,000 clones, 87% seen only once; the top ten take over 6.5%. The material sequenced was blood. These receptors originate from a man aged 40-50 years in good health. Each CDR3 is given with its conserved first and last residue. D genes are given only for firm matches. Clone sizes are given selectively: once, few, many, or a class where the clone is expanded.

TRBJ2-3	TRBV5-1	TRBD2	.	TGCGCCAGCAGCTTGGATCTAGCGGAGGATACGCAGTATTTT	CASSLDLAEDTQYF
TRBJ2-7	TRBV3-1/TRBV3-2	.	.	TGTGCCAGCAGCCAAAGACGGGACTCCGTATTC	CASSQRRDSVF
TRBJ1-1	TRBV11-2	.	.	TGTGCCAGCAGCTTAGATGGGGGCACTGAAGCTTTCTTT	CASSLDGGTEAFF
TRBJ1-5	TRBV27	.	.	TGTGCCAGCAGTTTATATCCCAATCAGCCCCAGCATTTT	CASSLYPNQPQHF
TRBJ2-2	TRBV2	TRBD1	.	TGTGCCACCTGGACAGGATATCCCACCGGGGAGCTGTTTTTT	CATWTGYPTGELFF
TRBJ2-1	TRBV10-1	TRBD1	.	TGCGCCAGCAGTGAGACAGGGGGGCCCTACAATGAGCAGTTCTTC	CASSETGGPYNEQFF
TRBJ2-3	TRBV6-5	TRBD2	.	TGTGCCAGCAAGTCCGGGGGGACCGGCACAGATACGCAGTATTTT	CASKSGGTGTDTQYF
TRBJ1-5	TRBV15	.	.	TGTGCTCCGACCCAGCCCCAGCATTTT	CAPTQPQHF
TRBJ2-6	TRBV5-1	.	.	TGCGCCAGCAGCCGTGTCGACTACTCTGGGGCCAACGTCCTGACTTTC	CASSRVDYSGANVLTF
TRBJ1-1	TRBV7-9	.	.	TGTGCCAGCTCCCGGAACACTGAAGCTTTCTTT	CASSRNTEAFF
TRBJ1-4	TRBV30	.	.	TGTGCCTGGAGTGTACGGGGTTATGAAAAACTGTTTTTT	CAWSVRGYEKLFF
TRBJ2-7	TRBV10-1	.	.	TGCGCCAGCTCCCTTAACCCCGGGGGCGAGCAGTACTTC	CASSLNPGGEQYF
TRBJ2-1	TRBV7-2	TRBD1	.	TGTGCCAGCAGCTTAGGTGGGACAGGGGGGAATGAGCAGTTCTTC	CASSLGGTGGNEQFF
TRBJ2-3	TRBV4-1	TRBD2	.	TGCGCCAGCAGTCCCGGGGGGCTAGCGGGGAAAGATACGCAGTATTTT	CASSPGGLAGKDTQYF
TRBJ1-3	TRBV19	TRBD1	.	TGTGCCAGTAGTATTGGGACAGCTCCAGGAAACACCATATATTTT	CASSIGTAPGNTIYF
TRBJ2-5	TRBV19	TRBD1	few	TGTGCCAGTAGTACCCGACAGGGGGAAGAGACCCAGTACTTC	CASSTRQGEETQYF
TRBJ1-2	TRBV10-2	.	.	TGCGCCAGCAGTAGAACACCGGGCCCCCGAGGGAACTATGGCTACACCTTC	CASSRTPGPRGNYGYTF
TRBJ1-1	TRBV9	.	once	TGTGCCAGCAGCGTAGTCAGTCGTGTGGGCGGGACTGAAGCTTTCTTT	CASSVVSRVGGTEAFF
TRBJ1-2	TRBV7-9	.	.	TGTGCCAGCAGCTTAGGGCAGGGCCTTGATGGCTACACCTTC	CASSLGQGLDGYTF
TRBJ2-5	TRBV11-1	.	.	TGTGCCAGCAGCTTCGGGACTCTACAAGAGACCCAGTACTTC	CASSFGTLQETQYF
TRBJ1-6	TRBV19	.	.	TGTGCCAGTGGACAGATTAATTCACCCCTCCACTTT	CASGQINSPLHF
TRBJ2-5	TRBV6-5	.	.	TGTGCCAGCAGTTACTCTTCCGGAGAACCCTTTGGGTCCCAGTACTTC	CASSYSSGEPFGSQYF